This TCR beta chain comes out of a study of shared clonotypes between healthy human individuals. Overall study context: The study enrolled a couple of women and three men aged 18 to 49.

The method was immunoSEQ multiplex PCR; TCRdb's version includes in-frame clones alone and lacks a portion of them. Altogether about 2.1 million clones are present, about 92% being singletons, with the ten largest covering under 2%. This CDR3 region has 16 residues. The V segment lost 0 bases and the J segment 5 bases; nucleotides outside the gene matches: 6. CDR1 is SGDLS and CDR2 is YYNGEE in the germline V gene. CD8 cells regarded as naive lacked CD45RO, were positively chosen for CCR7, and omitted terminally differentiated effector memory CD45RA+ cells. Worth noting for this clone: The sample contains more than one DNA sequence encoding this CDR3.

Sequencing used naive CD8+ T cells from PBMCs. The receptor was isolated from a man aged 18-30 years in good health. Some clones in this sample may be carry-over from other donors' samples. V is TRBV9 and J is TRBJ2-5, with 11 nucleotides matching TRBD2. The CDR3 region has the DNA TGTGCCAGCAGCGTAGCTGGGCTAGCGGGAGGTGAGACCCAGTACTTC. This translates into CASSVAGLAGGETQYF.